The 32 T cell receptor beta chains presented below share a single source sample, sequenced in a study of T cell responses to AZD1222 COVID-19 vaccine. Only in-frame clones appear in the TCRdb table, and some are missing; sequencing was by immunoSEQ multiplex PCR. The sample has around 99,000 clones; around 90% are singletons. This sample comprised peripheral blood, obtained on day 0 of AZD1222 vaccination. These receptors originate from an adult in good health.

The rearrangement links TRBV19 to TRBJ1-1, with D perhaps TRBD1 (5 bases). The CDR3 spans 13 residues. The V gene's germline CDR1 is LNHDA and CDR2 SQIVND (reference sequence). Trimming left V 5 bases short and J 7 bases short, with 14 bases between. The CDR3 DNA follows: TGTGCCAGTAGTTACACCGGGACGAGTGAAGCTTTCTTT. Protein product: CASSYTGTSEAFF.

A single count supports this clone. This chain uses TRBV6-2 or TRBV6-3 with TRBJ1-5, with a possible D match to TRBD1 (5 bases). V was shortened by 3 bases and J by 7 bases, with 10 bases between the two germline ends. The germline V gene encodes CDR1 MNHEY and CDR2 SVGEGT. CDR3 size: 13 residues. The CDR3 DNA reads as TGTGCCAGCAGTTATCAGGGAGGGCAGCCCCAGCATTTT. This translates into CASSYQGGQPQHF.

The rearrangement uses TRBV11-3 and TRBJ1-1; D may be TRBD1 (5 bases). Germline V gene data show CDR1 as SGHNT and CDR2 as YENEEA. The CDR3 has 14 amino acids. V was cut by 5 bases and J by 1 base, with 11 bases left in between. This CDR3 is CASSPGHQNTEAFF. As DNA, the CDR3 is TGTGCCAGCAGCCCTGGACACCAGAACACTGAAGCTTTCTTT. Based on the CDR3 plus reference TRBV11-3 and TRBJ1-1, the full variable domain is EAGVVQSPRYKIIEKKQPVAFWCNPISGHNTLYWYLQNLGQGPELLIRYENEEAVDDSQLPKDRFSAERLKGVDSTLKIQPAELGDSAVYLCASSPGHQNTEAFFGQGTRLTVV.

The rearrangement joins TRBV5-5 to TRBJ2-7, with 8 bases identical to TRBD1. Germline CDR1 SGHKS, CDR2 YYEKEE (reference sequence). There are 14 residues in the CDR3. Trimming cost V 4 bases and J 1 base; bases outside gene matches: 4. CDR3 sequence: CASSIGQGSYEQYF. The CDR3 bases are TGTGCCAGCAGCATCGGACAGGGTTCCTACGAGCAGTACTTC.

The DNA for the CDR3 is TGCGCCAGCAGCCTAGGACAGGGAGGCACTGAAGCTTTCTTT. Its translation: CASSLGQGGTEAFF. The chain uses TRBV5-1 and TRBJ1-1; 8 bases are a match to TRBD1. Germline V gives CDR1 SGHRS, CDR2 YFSETQ. The CDR3 consists of 14 residues. V was clipped by 4 bases and J by 4 bases; unmatched bases: 6.

The V call is TRBV4-3, the J call TRBJ1-5; D may be TRBD1 (6 bases). V gave up 4 bases and J gave up 6 bases, with 16 bases separating them. Germline V lookup: CDR1 LGHNA, CDR2 YSLEER. The CDR3 has 15 residues. The chain's CDR3 is CASSPFAGASQPQHF. Written as DNA, the CDR3 is TGCGCCAGCAGCCCCTTCGCGGGGGCTTCTCAGCCCCAGCATTTT.

This chain connects TRBV5-5 to TRBJ2-6; no firm D call. There are 15 residues in the CDR3. CDR1 and CDR2 (germline): SGHKS, YYEKEE (reference sequence). This CDR3 is CVRTHGEAGANVLTF. CDR3 sequence (DNA): TGTGTCCGGACCCACGGCGAGGCTGGGGCCAACGTCCTGACTTTC. The complete variable domain, with remaining parts taken from reference TRBV5-5 and TRBJ2-6, reads DAGVTQSPTHLIKTRGQQVTLRCSPISGHKSVSWYQQVLGQGPQFIFQYYEKEERGRGNFPDRFSARQFPNYSSELNVNALLLGDSALYLCVRTHGEAGANVLTFGAGSRLTVL.

J is TRBJ2-2 and V is TRBV29-1; unclear D gene. The CDR3 has 13 residues. V was cut by 7 bases and J by 3 bases, with 12 bases left in between. From germline, CDR1 is SQVTM and CDR2 ANQGSEA. The CDR3 region is CSAGNSHTGELFF. CDR3 nucleotide sequence: TGCAGCGCGGGCAACAGTCACACCGGGGAGCTGTTTTTT.

Regarding this clone: A read error may account for a junction end that differs from germline. The chain couples TRBV27 to TRBJ2-2; 9 bases are shared with TRBD2. CDR3 length: 14 residues. From germline, CDR1 is MNHEY and CDR2 SMNVEV (reference sequence). As DNA, the CDR3 is TGTGCCAGCCGTTTTAGCGGGAGCTCCGGGGAGCTGTTTTTT. Protein: CASRFSGSSGELFF.

The chain employs TRBV21-1 and TRBJ1-3; whether TRBD1, the table's D call, matches the DNA was not checked. TRBV21-1 is shown as a pseudogene. The CDR3 length is 18 residues. The CDR3 sequence: CASSPQQTKQGLGNTIYF. For the CDR3, the DNA is TGTGCCAGCAGCCCCCAACAAACCAAACAGGGTCTCGGAAACACCATATATTTT.

This chain joins TRBV11-2 and TRBJ2-2; D possibly corresponds to TRBD2 (6 bases). Germline V lookup: CDR1 SGHAT, CDR2 FQNNGV. The CDR3 is 13 residues long. The V and J ends lost 4 bases and 6 bases respectively, with 9 bases between them. The CDR3 loop is CASSSTGAGELFF. The CDR3, as DNA: TGTGCCAGCAGCTCCACGGGGGCCGGGGAGCTGTTTTTT.

The chain combines TRBV9 with TRBJ1-4; tentatively, D is TRBD1 (5 bases). V was trimmed by 3 bases and J by 4 bases, leaving 13 bases between them. The CDR3 totals 15 residues. Per germline, CDR1 SGDLS and CDR2 YYNGEE. The CDR3: CASSATDRGNEKLFF. CDR3 DNA: TGTGCCAGCAGCGCGACAGATCGGGGTAATGAAAAACTGTTTTTT.

V is TRBV7-2 and J is TRBJ2-5; a weak D match, TRBD2 (6 bases). V lost 3 bases and J 5 bases, leaving 13 bases between the germline ends. The CDR3 is 14 amino acids. Germline CDR1 SGHTA, CDR2 FQGNSA. The CDR3 bases are TGTGCCAGCAGCTTGGAAAGCGGGCAGGAGACCCAGTACTTC. Amino acid sequence: CASSLESGQETQYF. The entire variable domain, with the rest obtained from reference TRBV7-2 and TRBJ2-5, is as follows: GAGVSQSPSNKVTEKGKDVELRCDPISGHTALYWYRQSLGQGLEFLIYFQGNSAPDKSGLPSDRFSAERTGGSVSTLTIQRTQQEDSAVYLCASSLESGQETQYFGPGTRLLVL.

The V call is TRBV7-9, the J call TRBJ2-7; no reliable D call. The CDR3 loop spans 13 amino acids. From germline, CDR1 is SEHNR and CDR2 FQNEAQ (reference sequence). Trimming shortened V by 1 base and J by 1 base, and 5 bases separated the two germline ends. The CDR3 loop reads CASSLETSYEQYF. In DNA form, the CDR3 reads TGTGCCAGCAGCTTAGAAACTTCCTACGAGCAGTACTTC. The full variable domain, its missing parts supplied by reference TRBV7-9 and TRBJ2-7, is DTGVSQNPRHKITKRGQNVTFRCDPISEHNRLYWYRQTLGQGPEFLTYFQNEAQLEKSRLLSDRFSAERPKGSFSTLEIQRTEQGDSAMYLCASSLETSYEQYFGPGTRLTVT.

The chain recombines TRBV7-9 with TRBJ1-4, with 9 bases identical to TRBD1. The germline CDR1 and CDR2 sequences are SEHNR and FQNEAQ (reference sequence). V shed 5 bases, J shed 7 bases, and the junction held 2 bases outside the gene matches. The CDR3 is made up of 13 amino acids. CDR3 loop: CASSLTGGEKLFF. The CDR3 nucleotides are TGTGCCAGCAGCCTGACAGGGGGTGAAAAACTGTTTTTT.

The chain uses TRBV25-1 and TRBJ2-7, with a tentative D call TRBD2 (6 bases). V was pared by 6 bases and J by 1 base, with 16 bases between. Germline CDR1 is MGHDK and CDR2 is SYGVNS. This CDR3 contains 15 residues. The CDR3 loop is CASRGGGTQSYEQYF. CDR3 coding DNA: TGTGCCAGCAGGGGTGGGGGGACCCAGTCCTACGAGCAGTACTTC.

The V call is TRBV6-5, the J call TRBJ2-7; TRBD2 matches at 10 bases. The CDR3 contains 14 residues. Germline CDR1 and CDR2: MNHEY and SVGAGI. V trimming: 8 bases; J trimming: 3 bases; junction bases outside the gene matches: 7. CDR3 nucleotide sequence: TGTGCCAGCGCTAGCGGGAGTCGTGGCTACGAGCAGTACTTC. Its translation: CASASGSRGYEQYF.

This clone was observed once. J is TRBJ2-4 and V is TRBV13, with D possibly TRBD2 on 5 matching bases. From germline, CDR1 is PRHDT and CDR2 FYEKMQ (reference sequence). The CDR3 loop spans 13 amino acids. Between the trimmed V and J ends, which lost 5 bases and 3 bases, there was a span of 8 bases. The CDR3, as DNA: TGTGCCAGCAGCGCCCGGGGCAAAAACATTCAGTACTTC. Protein product: CASSARGKNIQYF.

This chain's CDR3 is CSVGFQNTEAFF. Here the CDR3 DNA reads TGCAGCGTTGGTTTCCAGAACACTGAAGCTTTCTTT. The V gene is TRBV29-1, the J gene TRBJ1-1, with D hard to call. This CDR3 is 12 amino acids long. Germline loops: CDR1 SQVTM, CDR2 ANQGSEA. Between the trimmed V and J ends, which lost 4 bases and 1 base, there was a span of 7 bases.

The chain uses TRBV6-5 and TRBJ1-6, with a weak D call TRBD1 (6 bases). Germline lookup yields CDR1 MNHEY and CDR2 SVGAGI. The CDR3 has 14 amino acids. Trimming took 0 bases from V and 13 from J, leaving 13 bases between them. For the CDR3, the DNA is TGTGCCAGCAGTTACTCCCGGACAGTCGATCCCCTCCACTTT. It translates to CASSYSRTVDPLHF.

The chain recombines TRBV5-1 with TRBJ2-6; no firm D call. This CDR3 region has 13 residues. V lost 4 bases, J lost 4 bases, and 6 bases lay in between. CDR1 is SGHRS, CDR2 YFSETQ, per germline. This chain's CDR3 is CASSPAGANVLTF. The DNA for the CDR3 is TGCGCCAGCAGCCCAGCAGGGGCCAACGTCCTGACTTTC. The variable domain in full, with the rest retrieved from reference TRBV5-1 and TRBJ2-6, is KAGVTQTPRYLIKTRGQQVTLSCSPISGHRSVSWYQQTPGQGLQFLFEYFSETQRNKGNFPGRFSGRQFSNSRSEMNVSTLELGDSALYLCASSPAGANVLTFGAGSRLTVL.

The rearrangement joins TRBV6-5 to TRBJ1-4; the D is unclear. The germline CDR1 and CDR2 sequences are MNHEY and SVGAGI. The CDR3 is made up of 14 amino acids. V lost 8 bases and J lost 4, with 14 bases in between. The CDR3 here is CASGLTGNNEKLFF. The DNA for the CDR3 is TGTGCCAGCGGCCTGACGGGTAATAATGAAAAACTGTTTTTT.

This clone was counted a single time. The chain has TRBV18 and TRBJ1-4; unclear D gene. Looked up from germline, CDR1 is KGHSH and CDR2 is LQKENI. The CDR3 runs to 16 residues. Trimming pared 3 bases from V and 0 bases from J, leaving 11 bases between. The CDR3 protein is CASSPSWTPTNEKLFF. The CDR3 DNA reads as TGTGCCAGCTCACCTAGCTGGACTCCAACTAATGAAAAACTGTTTTTT.

The chain's CDR3 is CASSPYRAGGPGEQYF. The CDR3 nucleotides are TGTGCCAGCAGCCCCTACCGAGCGGGAGGGCCTGGCGAGCAGTACTTC. The chain couples TRBV7-8 to TRBJ2-7, with TRBD2 matching over 10 bases. The CDR3 is made up of 16 amino acids. The trim removed 5 bases at V and 6 bases at J, leaving 13 bases unmatched. The germline V gene encodes CDR1 SGHVS and CDR2 FQNEAQ.

The V call is TRBV4-1, the J call TRBJ2-1; TRBD2 matches at 8 bases. The CDR3 is made up of 16 amino acids. V trimming: 3 bases; J trimming: 5 bases; junction bases outside the gene matches: 9. CDR1 MGHRA and CDR2 YSYEKL come from the germline V gene. In nucleotides, the CDR3 is TGCGCCAGCAGCCACCCCCAGCGGGGGACTAACAATGAGCAGTTCTTC. The encoded protein is CASSHPQRGTNNEQFF.

The V gene is TRBV6-4, the J gene TRBJ1-5, with D perhaps matching TRBD1 (6 bases). Trimming left V 2 bases short and J 4 bases short, with 9 bases between. The CDR3 runs 14 residues. The germline V gene encodes CDR1 MRHNA and CDR2 SNTAGT. The CDR3 reads CASSDGQTNQPQHF. DNA for the CDR3: TGTGCCAGCAGTGACGGACAGACTAATCAGCCCCAGCATTTT.

The V gene is TRBV19, the J gene TRBJ2-5, with 11 bases identical to TRBD2. The V and J ends lost 2 bases and 5 bases, in that order; junction bases with no gene match: 7. Germline CDR1 is LNHDA and CDR2 is SQIVND (reference sequence). The CDR3 totals 16 residues. Written as DNA, the CDR3 is TGTGCCAGTAGTATAATACTAGCGGGAGCGGGGGAGACCCAGTACTTC. Amino acid sequence: CASSIILAGAGETQYF.

J is TRBJ1-1 and V is TRBV6-1, with 8 bases identical to TRBD1. V dropped 0 bases and J dropped 0; count of bases not matched to a gene: 9. The CDR3 sequence is 18 residues long. Looked up from germline, CDR1 is MNHNS and CDR2 is SASEGT. CDR3 sequence (DNA): TGTGCCAGCAGTGAAGCGCTGGGGACAGGAAGCATGAACACTGAAGCTTTCTTT. Translating it yields CASSEALGTGSMNTEAFF.

The V call is TRBV29-1, the J call TRBJ1-1; D is unclear. V lost 7 bases and J lost 5, with 11 bases in between. Germline loops: CDR1 SQVTM, CDR2 ANQGSEA. The CDR3 extends over 11 amino acids. The CDR3 bases are TGCAGCGCTGATCCGGGGACTGAAGCTTTCTTT. It translates to CSADPGTEAFF.

V gene TRBV5-4 combines with J gene TRBJ1-2; D call uncertain. Trimming left V 2 bases short and J 6 bases short, with 8 bases between. Germline assignment: CDR1 SGHNT and CDR2 YYREEE (reference sequence). The CDR3 spans 12 residues. The CDR3 bases are TGTGCCAGCAGCTTAGGCCAAGATGGCTACACCTTC. The encoded protein is CASSLGQDGYTF.

This chain links TRBV4-1 with TRBJ1-6; D gene unclear. The CDR3 runs to 14 residues. Germline CDR1 reads MGHRA; CDR2 reads YSYEKL. Between the trimmed V and J ends, which lost 8 bases and 6 bases, there was a span of 14 bases. CDR3 residues: CASRAVGFNSPLHF. For the CDR3, the DNA is TGCGCCAGCCGAGCTGTCGGTTTTAATTCACCCCTCCACTTT.

The V call is TRBV20-1, the J call TRBJ1-1; no clear D gene. The germline CDR1 and CDR2 sequences are DFQATT and SNEGSKA (reference sequence). The CDR3 extends over 11 amino acids. V lost 7 bases to trimming and J lost 1 base, with 7 bases between them. The CDR3 nucleotides read TGCAGTGTCGAGGCGAACACTGAAGCTTTCTTT. As protein: CSVEANTEAFF.